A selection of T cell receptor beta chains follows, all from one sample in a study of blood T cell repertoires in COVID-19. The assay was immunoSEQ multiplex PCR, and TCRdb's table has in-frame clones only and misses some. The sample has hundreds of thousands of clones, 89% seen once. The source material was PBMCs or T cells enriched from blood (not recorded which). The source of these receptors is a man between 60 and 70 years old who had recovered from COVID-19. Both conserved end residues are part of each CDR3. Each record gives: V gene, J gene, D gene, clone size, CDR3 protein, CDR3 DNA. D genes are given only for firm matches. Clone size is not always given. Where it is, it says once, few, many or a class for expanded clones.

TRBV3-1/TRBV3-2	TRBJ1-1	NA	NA	CASSQDRVTEAFF	TGTGCCAGCAGCCAAGACAGGGTCACTGAAGCTTTCTTT
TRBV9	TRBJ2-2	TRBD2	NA	CASSGIAGDTGELFF	TGTGCCAGCAGCGGGATAGCGGGAGACACCGGGGAGCTGTTTTTT
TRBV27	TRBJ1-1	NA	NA	CASSLRVSTEAFF	TGTGCCAGCAGTTTAAGAGTTAGCACTGAAGCTTTCTTT
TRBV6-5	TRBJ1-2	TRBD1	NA	CASSPGTGGDYGYTF	TGTGCCAGCAGTCCCGGGACAGGGGGCGACTATGGCTACACCTTC
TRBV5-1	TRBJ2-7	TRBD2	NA	CASSLELAGANYEQYF	TGCGCCAGCAGCTTGGAACTAGCGGGAGCCAACTACGAGCAGTACTTC
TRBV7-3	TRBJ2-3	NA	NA	CASSLMDRPDTQYF	TGTGCCAGCAGCCTTATGGACAGACCAGATACGCAGTATTTT
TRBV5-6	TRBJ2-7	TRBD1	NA	CASSGTRGPYEQYF	TGTGCCAGCAGCGGAACCAGGGGGCCCTACGAGCAGTACTTC
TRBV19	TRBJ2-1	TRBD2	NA	CASSLGLAGGGNEQFF	TGTGCCAGTAGTTTAGGACTAGCGGGAGGGGGCAATGAGCAGTTCTTC
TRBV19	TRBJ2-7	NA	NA	CASSIRVDRFYEQYF	TGTGCCAGTAGTATTCGGGTCGACCGTTTTTACGAGCAGTACTTC
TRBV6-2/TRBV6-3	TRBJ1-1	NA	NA	CASSPIRGTEAFF	TGTGCCAGCAGCCCGATCAGGGGCACTGAAGCTTTCTTT
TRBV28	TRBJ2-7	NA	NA	CASPPSGQSSYEQYF	TGTGCCAGCCCCCCGAGCGGACAGTCCTCCTACGAGCAGTACTTC
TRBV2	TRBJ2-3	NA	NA	CASGGIQIGQYF	TGTGCCAGCGGCGGGATACAGATAGGGCAGTATTTT
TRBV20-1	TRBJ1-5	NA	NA	CSASQGTQPQHF	TGCAGTGCTAGTCAGGGAACTCAGCCCCAGCATTTT
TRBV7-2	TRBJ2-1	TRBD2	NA	CASSLALASGRAANEQFF	TGTGCCAGCAGCTTAGCCTTAGCTAGCGGGAGGGCCGCGAATGAGCAGTTCTTC
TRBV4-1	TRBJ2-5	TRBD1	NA	CASSPTGRETQYF	TGCGCCAGCAGCCCGACAGGGAGAGAGACCCAGTACTTC
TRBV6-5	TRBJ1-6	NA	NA	CASSWGHNSPLHF	TGTGCCAGCAGTTGGGGGCACAATTCACCCCTCCACTTT
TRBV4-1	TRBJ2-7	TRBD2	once	CASSQRAGGPYEQYF	TGCGCCAGCAGCCAGAGAGCGGGAGGTCCCTACGAGCAGTACTTC
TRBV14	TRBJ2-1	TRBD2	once	CASSQGLAGGYSYNEQFF	TGTGCCAGCAGCCAGGGACTAGCGGGAGGGTACTCCTACAATGAGCAGTTCTTC
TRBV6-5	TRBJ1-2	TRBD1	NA	CASSSTGVFYGYTF	TGTGCCAGCAGTTCGACAGGGGTTTTCTATGGCTACACCTTC
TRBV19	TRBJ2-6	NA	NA	CASSMAYSTGANVLTF	TGTGCCAGTAGTATGGCCTACAGTACTGGGGCCAACGTCCTGACTTTC
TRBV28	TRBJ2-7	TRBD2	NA	CASRLAAYEQYF	TGTGCCAGCAGACTAGCGGCCTACGAGCAGTACTTC
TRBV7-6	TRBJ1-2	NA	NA	CASSLNGGANYGYTF	TGTGCCAGCAGCTTAAACGGGGGAGCTAACTATGGCTACACCTTC
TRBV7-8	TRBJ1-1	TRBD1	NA	CASSPWDREPMNTEAFF	TGTGCCAGCAGCCCTTGGGACAGAGAGCCCATGAACACTGAAGCTTTCTTT
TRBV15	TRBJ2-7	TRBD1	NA	CATSQDLTGNEQYF	TGTGCCACCAGCCAAGACTTGACAGGGAACGAGCAGTACTTC
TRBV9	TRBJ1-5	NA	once	CASSVPGPYSNQPQHF	TGTGCCAGCAGCGTCCCGGGTCCGTATAGCAATCAGCCCCAGCATTTT
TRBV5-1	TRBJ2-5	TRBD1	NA	CASSSQGAETQYF	TGCGCCAGCAGCTCACAGGGGGCTGAGACCCAGTACTTC
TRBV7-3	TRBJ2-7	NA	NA	CASSPDSGHYEQYF	TGTGCCAGCAGCCCGGACAGCGGACACTACGAGCAGTACTTC
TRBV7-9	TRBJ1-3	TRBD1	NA	CASSSPTGATGNTIYF	TGTGCCAGCAGCTCCCCGACAGGGGCGACTGGAAACACCATATATTTT
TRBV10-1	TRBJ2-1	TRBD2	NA	CARPSGKNNEQFF	TGCGCCAGACCTAGCGGGAAGAACAATGAGCAGTTCTTC
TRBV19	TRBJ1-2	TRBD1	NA	CASSITGQGTYGYTF	TGTGCCAGTAGTATAACGGGACAGGGCACATATGGCTACACCTTC
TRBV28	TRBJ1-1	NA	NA	CASSLRVGNTEAFF	TGTGCCAGCAGTTTGAGGGTTGGCAACACTGAAGCTTTCTTT
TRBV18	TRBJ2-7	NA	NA	CASSPGKAGTYEQYF	TGTGCCAGCTCACCAGGTAAAGCAGGGACCTACGAGCAGTACTTC
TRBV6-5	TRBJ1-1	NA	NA	CASSKTSTGATEAFF	TGTGCCAGCAGCAAAACTTCGACTGGGGCCACTGAAGCTTTCTTT
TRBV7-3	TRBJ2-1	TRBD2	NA	CASSPGLASYNEQFF	TGTGCCAGCAGCCCAGGACTAGCCTCCTACAATGAGCAGTTCTTC
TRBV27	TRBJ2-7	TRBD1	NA	CASSPWTGKGSYEQYF	TGTGCCAGCAGTCCTTGGACAGGGAAGGGCTCCTACGAGCAGTACTTC
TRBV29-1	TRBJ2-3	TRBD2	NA	CSVGLGGNTDTQYF	TGCAGCGTTGGGCTGGGGGGGAACACAGATACGCAGTATTTT
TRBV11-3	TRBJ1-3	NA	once	CASSLEGGAGNTIYF	TGTGCCAGCAGCTTAGAAGGAGGAGCTGGAAACACCATATATTTT
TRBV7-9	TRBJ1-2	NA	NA	CASSLSPTGPGGYTF	TGTGCCAGCAGCTTAAGTCCCACAGGCCCAGGCGGCTACACCTTC
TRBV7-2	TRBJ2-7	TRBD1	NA	CASSLDRGPSYEQYF	TGTGCCAGCAGCTTGGACAGGGGGCCTTCCTACGAGCAGTACTTC
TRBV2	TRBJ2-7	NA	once	CASSPEAEQYF	TGTGCCAGCAGCCCTGAGGCCGAGCAGTACTTC
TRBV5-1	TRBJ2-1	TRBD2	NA	CASSPGLAGFFWSYNEQFF	TGCGCCAGCAGTCCCGGACTAGCGGGATTCTTCTGGTCCTACAATGAGCAGTTCTTC
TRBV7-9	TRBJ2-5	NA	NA	CASSLSSGGETQYF	TGTGCCAGCAGCTTAAGTTCTGGAGGGGAGACCCAGTACTTC
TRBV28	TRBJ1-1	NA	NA	CASSSGQRSIRRTFF	TGTGCCAGCAGTTCCGGCCAGCGTTCGATTCGTAGAACTTTCTTT
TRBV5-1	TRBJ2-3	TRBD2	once	CASSLAREVPRDTQYF	TGCGCCAGCAGCTTAGCGCGGGAGGTCCCCCGGGATACGCAGTATTTT
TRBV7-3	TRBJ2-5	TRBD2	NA	CASSPWGGEETQYF	TGTGCCAGCAGCCCCTGGGGGGGGGAGGAGACCCAGTACTTC
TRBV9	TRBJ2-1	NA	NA	CASSVLTGSYNEQFF	TGTGCCAGCAGCGTATTGACTGGCTCCTACAATGAGCAGTTCTTC
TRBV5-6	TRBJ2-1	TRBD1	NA	CASSHKGDRGSNEQFF	TGTGCCAGCAGCCACAAGGGGGACAGGGGATCCAATGAGCAGTTCTTC
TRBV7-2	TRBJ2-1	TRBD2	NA	CASRSGLAGHNEQFF	TGTGCCAGCAGGTCGGGACTAGCGGGACACAATGAGCAGTTCTTC
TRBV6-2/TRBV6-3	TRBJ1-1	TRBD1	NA	CASSYPSEGQATIEAFF	TGTGCCAGCAGTTACCCGAGCGAGGGACAGGCGACTATTGAAGCTTTCTTT
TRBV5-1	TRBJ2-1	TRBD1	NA	CASSPGTGGGYNEQFF	TGCGCCAGCAGCCCGGGGACAGGGGGCGGTTACAATGAGCAGTTCTTC
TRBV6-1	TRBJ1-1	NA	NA	CASSEARGTEAFF	TGTGCCAGCAGTGAAGCCCGCGGCACTGAAGCTTTCTTT
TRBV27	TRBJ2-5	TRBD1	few	CASRRYQGELRATQYF	TGTGCCAGCAGACGATACCAGGGGGAATTACGCGCGACCCAGTACTTC
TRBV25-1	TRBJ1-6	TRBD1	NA	CASSVTGGESPLHF	TGTGCCAGCAGCGTAACAGGGGGCGAATCACCCCTCCACTTT
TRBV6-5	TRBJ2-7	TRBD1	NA	CASSYSGTGTYEQYF	TGTGCCAGCAGTTACTCCGGGACAGGAACATACGAGCAGTACTTC
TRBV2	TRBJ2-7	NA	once	CASMRATYEQYF	TGTGCCAGCATGCGGGCAACCTACGAGCAGTACTTC
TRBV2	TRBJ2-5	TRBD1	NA	CASRTGQGVQETQYF	TGTGCCAGCAGGACGGGACAGGGGGTCCAAGAGACCCAGTACTTC
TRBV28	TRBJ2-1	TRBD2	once	CASSTSGSKPSNEQFF	TGTGCCAGCAGCACTAGCGGGAGCAAACCCTCCAATGAGCAGTTCTTC